This T cell receptor beta chain came from a study of memory CD4+ T cells and cytomegalovirus serostatus. The germline gives CDR1 SSHAT, CDR2 FNYEAQ (reference sequence). V was shortened by 6 bases and J by 5 bases, with 19 bases between the two germline ends. The CDR3 is 15 residues long. The sort gate was single viable CD3+CD4+CD8-CD45RO+ cells for memory CD4+ T cells. Libraries were prepared by immunoSEQ multiplex PCR; TCRdb keeps only in-frame clonotypes and omits some of them. The profile shows approximately 40,000 clones, 75% to 85% of them singletons. This clone was detected once. The sequence came from an adult in good health and CMV-seronegative. This sequence joins TRBV7-7 and TRBJ2-5; D might be TRBD2 (6 bases). Sample: memory CD4+ T cells from blood. The CDR3 DNA reads as TGTGCCAGCAGTAGGCGGGACGGTCCAGGGGAGACCCAGTACTTC. Amino acid sequence: CASSRRDGPGETQYF.